This T cell receptor beta chain was sequenced in a study of T cell responses to AZD1222 COVID-19 vaccine. Study conclusions and caveats: The study sampled repertoires only after the peak T cell response. Seropositivity was recorded at baseline in only a handful of AZD1222 recipients. Clonal diversity may have been underestimated, and the donors were mostly white British, with more females than males. The CD4 TCRs associated with vaccination extended across spike and predominated at 160-218 and 743-854.

The method was immunoSEQ multiplex PCR; TCRdb's version includes in-frame clones alone and lacks a portion of them. The table has approximately 76,000 clones, 82% seen once. V lost 6 bases, J lost 7 bases, and 13 bases lay in between. The CDR3 sequence is 14 residues long. Germline CDR1 WNHNN, CDR2 SYGVQD (reference sequence). As for this clone: The antigen remains undetermined.

The origin of this receptor is an adult in good health. Sequences were derived from peripheral blood, sampled on day 0 of AZD1222 vaccination. The chain has TRBV10-1 and TRBJ1-6, with D perhaps TRBD1 (5 bases). CDR3 DNA: TGCGCCAGCAGCATCGGGACGGGAAATTCACCCCTCCACTTT. Protein: CASSIGTGNSPLHF.